This T cell receptor beta chain is from a study of human T cells and chemical hapten exposure. Study background: After 6 days, upper back 0.01% DPC patch tests were scored.

The time point here: patch test 2, 6 weeks after DPC sensitization. Treatment in this sample: therapeutic diphenylcyclopropenone sensitization with weekly scalp DPC. This clonotype was seen more than once but under ten times. In the authors' methods: 95,638 TCRs per sample was the median, with a range of 23,224 to 690,600. TCRdb re-derived calls from the RACE reads in MiXCR, one entry per CDR3 protein. The V and J calls reflect TCRdb's pipeline rather than the authors' work. The data show 95,000 or so distinct CDR3 sequences, roughly 11% seen once. CDR3 length equals 17 residues. Germline CDR1 MNHEY, CDR2 SVGEGT. Deletions cut 0 bases from V and 8 bases from J, with 20 bases between.

This clonotype originated in a middle-aged woman with alopecia areata. Some clones in this sample may be carry-over from other donors' samples. The rearrangement joins TRBV6-2 or TRBV6-3 to TRBJ2-4; D might be TRBD1 (6 bases). Source: whole blood, taken in connection with sensitization to the hapten diphenylcyclopropenone (DPC). The CDR3 loop is CASSYSREGQGLYIQYF. CDR3 nucleotides: TGTGCCAGCAGTTACTCGAGAGAGGGGCAGGGGTTATACATTCAGTACTTC.